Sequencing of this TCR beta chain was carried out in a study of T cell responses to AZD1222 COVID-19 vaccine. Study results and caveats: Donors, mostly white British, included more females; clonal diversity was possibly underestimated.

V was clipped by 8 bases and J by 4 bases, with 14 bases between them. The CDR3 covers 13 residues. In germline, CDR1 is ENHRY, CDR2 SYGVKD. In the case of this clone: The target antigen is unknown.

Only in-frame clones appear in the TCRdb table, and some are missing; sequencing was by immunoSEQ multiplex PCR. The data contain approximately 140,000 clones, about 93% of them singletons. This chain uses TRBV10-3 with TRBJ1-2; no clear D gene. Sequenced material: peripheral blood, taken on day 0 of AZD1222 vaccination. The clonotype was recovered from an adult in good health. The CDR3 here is CAIPGGEAYGYTF. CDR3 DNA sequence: TGTGCCATCCCCGGCGGGGAGGCCTATGGCTACACCTTC.